This TCR beta chain appears in the sequencing data of a study of PD-L1 blockade in urothelial cancer. Study as a whole: Male sex and bladder-origin urothelial cancer were recorded for about 90% of the 29 patients. At 3 weeks after treatment start (second dose) and again at 6 weeks, blood was analyzed.

Germline lookup yields CDR1 MDHEN and CDR2 SYDVKM. Trimming took off 5 bases at V and 1 base at J, with 17 bases between the two ends. The length of the CDR3 is 16 residues. Data came from immunoSEQ multiplex PCR; TCRdb stores just in-frame clones and leaves some out. The sample holds fewer than 45,000 clones, roughly 78% seen once. The rearrangement joins TRBV28 to TRBJ1-1, with D perhaps matching TRBD1 (6 bases). The sequence was obtained from a man in his 70s with urothelial cancer. The source material was PBMCs, sampled around atezolizumab (anti-PD-L1) treatment. CDR3 protein: CASSPSPGQTNTEAFF. In DNA form, the CDR3 reads TGTGCCAGCAGTCCCTCTCCTGGACAGACGAACACTGAAGCTTTCTTT.